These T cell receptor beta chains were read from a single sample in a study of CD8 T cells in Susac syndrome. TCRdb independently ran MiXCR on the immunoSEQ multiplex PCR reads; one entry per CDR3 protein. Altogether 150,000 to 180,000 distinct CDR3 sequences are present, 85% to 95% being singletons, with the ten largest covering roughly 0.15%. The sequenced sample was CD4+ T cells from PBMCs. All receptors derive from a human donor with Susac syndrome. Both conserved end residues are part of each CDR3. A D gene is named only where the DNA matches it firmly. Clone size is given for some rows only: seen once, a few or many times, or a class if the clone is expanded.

CDR3: CSVWTGVNSDTQYF; DNA: TGCAGCGTATGGACAGGGGTGAATTCAGATACGCAGTATTTT; length: 14; J: TRBJ2-3; V: TRBV29-1; size: -; D: TRBD1
CDR3: CASSLGVRREAFF; DNA: TGTGCCAGCAGTTTAGGGGTCAGGCGAGAAGCTTTCTTT; length: 13; J: TRBJ1-1; V: TRBV27; size: -; D: -
CDR3: CASSLARASLGTDTQYF; DNA: TGTGCCAGCAGCTTAGCGCGGGCTAGTCTGGGCACAGATACGCAGTATTTT; length: 17; J: TRBJ2-3; V: TRBV7-2; size: -; D: -
CDR3: CASSYLSGYEQYF; DNA: TGTGCCAGCAGCTACCTTTCAGGGTACGAGCAGTACTTC; length: 13; J: TRBJ2-7; V: TRBV7-9; size: -; D: -
CDR3: CASSRASSTDTQYF; DNA: TGTGCCAGCAGCCGAGCCTCTAGCACAGATACGCAGTATTTT; length: 14; J: TRBJ2-3; V: TRBV5-4; size: -; D: -
CDR3: CASSLSQGGPYGYTF; DNA: TGTGCCAGCAGTTTATCCCAGGGGGGGCCCTATGGCTACACCTTC; length: 15; J: TRBJ1-2; V: TRBV27; size: -; D: TRBD1
CDR3: CASSPSTGAVNSPLHF; DNA: TGCGCCAGCAGCCCATCGACAGGGGCTGTTAATTCACCCCTCCACTTT; length: 16; J: TRBJ1-6; V: TRBV4-1; size: -; D: TRBD1
CDR3: CASSGQFAISGANVLTF; DNA: TGTGCCAGCTCCGGACAGTTTGCCATCTCTGGGGCCAACGTCCTGACTTTC; length: 17; J: TRBJ2-6; V: TRBV25-1; size: -; D: -
CDR3: CASSLAAQQGNYGYTF; DNA: TGCGCCAGCAGCTTGGCCGCCCAACAGGGCAACTATGGCTACACCTTC; length: 16; J: TRBJ1-2; V: TRBV5-1; size: -; D: -
CDR3: CASSSGPSYEQYF; DNA: TGTGCCAGCAGCAGCGGACCCTCCTACGAGCAGTACTTC; length: 13; J: TRBJ2-7; V: TRBV9; size: -; D: -
CDR3: CSAPPARGAETQYF; DNA: TGCAGTGCTCCCCCCGCGCGGGGGGCTGAGACCCAGTACTTC; length: 14; J: TRBJ2-5; V: TRBV20-1; size: -; D: TRBD2
CDR3: CASSLRAPGLAGESSYNEQFF; DNA: TGTGCCAGCAGTTTAAGGGCCCCGGGACTAGCGGGGGAAAGCTCCTACAATGAGCAGTTCTTC; length: 21; J: TRBJ2-1; V: TRBV27; size: -; D: TRBD2
CDR3: CSVVLGPNTEAFF; DNA: TGCAGCGTTGTTCTGGGGCCGAACACTGAAGCTTTCTTT; length: 13; J: TRBJ1-1; V: TRBV29-1; size: -; D: -
CDR3: CASSRASGEKLFF; DNA: TGTGCCAGCTCCCGGGCATCTGGTGAAAAACTGTTTTTT; length: 13; J: TRBJ1-4; V: TRBV18; size: -; D: -
CDR3: CASSPGGNTEAFF; DNA: TGTGCCAGCTCACCGGGGGGTAACACTGAAGCTTTCTTT; length: 13; J: TRBJ1-1; V: TRBV18; size: few; D: -
CDR3: CSVAYRDEQFF; DNA: TGCAGCGTCGCCTACAGGGATGAGCAGTTCTTC; length: 11; J: TRBJ2-1; V: TRBV29-1; size: -; D: -
CDR3: CARTPGLQNQPQHF; DNA: TGTGCCAGGACGCCGGGACTCCAAAATCAGCCCCAGCATTTT; length: 14; J: TRBJ1-5; V: TRBV9; size: -; D: -
CDR3: CASSLLVGAGYTEAFF; DNA: TGTGCCAGCAGCCTCCTGGTGGGAGCAGGGTACACTGAAGCTTTCTTT; length: 16; J: TRBJ1-1; V: TRBV7-8; size: -; D: -
CDR3: CASSLVTRSSYNEQFF; DNA: TGCGCCAGCAGCCTTGTGACAAGGAGCTCCTACAATGAGCAGTTCTTC; length: 16; J: TRBJ2-1; V: TRBV4-1; size: -; D: -
CDR3: CASSPDVRAADGYTF; DNA: TGTGCCAGCTCACCGGACGTCAGGGCTGCCGACGGCTACACCTTC; length: 15; J: TRBJ1-2; V: TRBV18; size: -; D: -
CDR3: CATSRDRLDTEAFF; DNA: TGTGCCACCAGCAGAGATCGTTTGGACACTGAAGCTTTCTTT; length: 14; J: TRBJ1-1; V: TRBV15; size: -; D: -
CDR3: CSVAAGREDQPQHF; DNA: TGCAGCGTTGCTGCCGGCAGGGAGGATCAGCCCCAGCATTTT; length: 14; J: TRBJ1-5; V: TRBV29-1; size: -; D: -
CDR3: CSAQPKAKNIQYF; DNA: TGCAGCGCCCAGCCCAAGGCCAAAAACATTCAGTACTTC; length: 13; J: TRBJ2-4; V: TRBV29-1; size: -; D: -
CDR3: CSASKAGMFEQYF; DNA: TGCAGTGCTAGTAAGGCAGGGATGTTCGAGCAGTACTTC; length: 13; J: TRBJ2-7; V: TRBV20-1; size: -; D: -
CDR3: CSATLPGTNYEQYF; DNA: TGCAGTGCCACCCTCCCCGGGACTAACTACGAGCAGTACTTC; length: 14; J: TRBJ2-7; V: TRBV20-1; size: -; D: TRBD2
CDR3: CSALAGGLYEQYF; DNA: TGCAGTGCCCTAGCGGGGGGCCTGTACGAGCAGTACTTC; length: 13; J: TRBJ2-7; V: TRBV20-1; size: -; D: TRBD2
CDR3: CASSQEQAGTYGYTF; DNA: TGTGCCAGCAGCCAAGAGCAGGCCGGAACGTATGGCTACACCTTC; length: 15; J: TRBJ1-2; V: TRBV14; size: once; D: -
CDR3: CASSSGGGDQPQHF; DNA: TGTGCCAGCAGTTCTGGGGGAGGGGATCAGCCCCAGCATTTT; length: 14; J: TRBJ1-5; V: TRBV12-3/TRBV12-4; size: -; D: -
CDR3: CASSATGSAGNTIYF; DNA: TGTGCCAGCAGCGCCACAGGGTCAGCTGGAAACACCATATATTTT; length: 15; J: TRBJ1-3; V: TRBV9; size: -; D: -
CDR3: CASSREHTEAFF; DNA: TGCGCCAGCAGTCGGGAGCACACTGAAGCTTTCTTT; length: 12; J: TRBJ1-1; V: TRBV23-1; size: -; D: -
CDR3: CSVGTVRTDTQYF; DNA: TGCAGCGTTGGCACAGTCCGTACAGATACGCAGTATTTT; length: 13; J: TRBJ2-3; V: TRBV29-1; size: -; D: -
CDR3: CASSIGRGGNQPQHF; DNA: TGTGCCAGTAGTATAGGAAGGGGAGGCAATCAGCCCCAGCATTTT; length: 15; J: TRBJ1-5; V: TRBV19; size: -; D: -
CDR3: CASSLGILHTEAFF; DNA: TGCGCCAGCAGCTTAGGGATCTTGCACACTGAAGCTTTCTTT; length: 14; J: TRBJ1-1; V: TRBV5-1; size: -; D: -
CDR3: CSARSGGPPHPTDTQYF; DNA: TGCAGTGCTAGATCGGGGGGCCCACCACATCCCACGGATACGCAGTATTTT; length: 17; J: TRBJ2-3; V: TRBV20-1; size: -; D: -
CDR3: CASSWTGGFEQYF; DNA: TGTGCCAGCAGTTGGACAGGGGGCTTCGAGCAGTACTTC; length: 13; J: TRBJ2-7; V: TRBV5-4; size: -; D: TRBD1
CDR3: CASSSRADTQYF; DNA: TGTGCCAGCAGTTCGAGGGCAGATACGCAGTATTTT; length: 12; J: TRBJ2-3; V: TRBV2; size: few; D: -
CDR3: CSAPGAGGNTEAFF; DNA: TGCAGTGCTCCGGGGGCAGGGGGAAACACTGAAGCTTTCTTT; length: 14; J: TRBJ1-1; V: TRBV20-1; size: -; D: TRBD1
CDR3: CASSPGQAISGANVLTF; DNA: TGTGCCAGCTCACCGGGACAGGCGATTTCTGGGGCCAACGTCCTGACTTTC; length: 17; J: TRBJ2-6; V: TRBV18; size: -; D: TRBD1
CDR3: CASSVQGAQGYTF; DNA: TGTGCCAGCAGTGTACAGGGGGCGCAGGGCTACACCTTC; length: 13; J: TRBJ1-2; V: TRBV2; size: -; D: TRBD1
CDR3: CSARTGADYGYTF; DNA: TGCAGTGCTAGAACGGGGGCAGACTATGGCTACACCTTC; length: 13; J: TRBJ1-2; V: TRBV20-1; size: -; D: -
CDR3: CAPARWGTDTQYF; DNA: TGTGCCCCAGCAAGGTGGGGCACAGATACGCAGTATTTT; length: 13; J: TRBJ2-3; V: TRBV5-4; size: -; D: -
CDR3: CSARGGMNEKLFF; DNA: TGCAGTGCTAGGGGGGGAATGAATGAAAAACTGTTTTTT; length: 13; J: TRBJ1-4; V: TRBV20-1; size: -; D: -
CDR3: CATSRVGGELFF; DNA: TGTGCCACCAGCAGAGTTGGCGGGGAGCTGTTTTTT; length: 12; J: TRBJ2-2; V: TRBV15; size: -; D: -
CDR3: CASSSRDRDNSPLHF; DNA: TGTGCCAGCAGCTCACGGGACCGAGATAATTCACCCCTCCACTTT; length: 15; J: TRBJ1-6; V: TRBV7-2; size: -; D: -
CDR3: CASSGRLAAETQYF; DNA: TGCGCCAGCAGCGGAAGACTAGCCGCAGAGACCCAGTACTTC; length: 14; J: TRBJ2-5; V: TRBV5-1; size: -; D: TRBD2
CDR3: CATLGLAGSGANVLTF; DNA: TGTGCCACCCTAGGACTAGCGGGGTCTGGGGCCAACGTCCTGACTTTC; length: 16; J: TRBJ2-6; V: TRBV15; size: -; D: TRBD2
CDR3: CASSQDVATETQYF; DNA: TGTGCCAGCAGCCAAGATGTGGCGACGGAGACCCAGTACTTC; length: 14; J: TRBJ2-5; V: TRBV3-1; size: -; D: -
CDR3: CASSLGQGDAETQYF; DNA: TGTGCCAGCAGCTTAGGACAGGGGGACGCGGAGACCCAGTACTTC; length: 15; J: TRBJ2-5; V: TRBV11-2; size: -; D: TRBD1
CDR3: CASSQGTREQYF; DNA: TGTGCCAGCAGCCAAGGGACTCGGGAGCAGTACTTC; length: 12; J: TRBJ2-7; V: TRBV14; size: -; D: -
CDR3: CSAPSSSYNEQFF; DNA: TGCAGTGCCCCCAGTAGCTCCTACAATGAGCAGTTCTTC; length: 13; J: TRBJ2-1; V: TRBV20-1; size: -; D: -
CDR3: CSGGWGEDTQYF; DNA: TGCAGCGGGGGGTGGGGAGAGGATACGCAGTATTTT; length: 12; J: TRBJ2-3; V: TRBV29-1; size: -; D: -
CDR3: CASRLAGGQKTQYF; DNA: TGTGCCAGCCGACTAGCGGGGGGGCAGAAGACCCAGTACTTC; length: 14; J: TRBJ2-5; V: TRBV12-3/TRBV12-4; size: -; D: TRBD2
CDR3: CASSQTGQGSGYTF; DNA: TGCGCCAGCAGCCAAACCGGACAGGGTAGTGGCTACACCTTC; length: 14; J: TRBJ1-2; V: TRBV4-1; size: -; D: TRBD1
CDR3: CSVEYQGGTQYF; DNA: TGCAGCGTTGAATATCAGGGAGGTACGCAGTATTTT; length: 12; J: TRBJ2-3; V: TRBV29-1; size: -; D: -
CDR3: CASSPGVLEQFF; DNA: TGTGCCAGCTCACCAGGGGTACTTGAGCAGTTCTTC; length: 12; J: TRBJ2-1; V: TRBV18; size: -; D: -
CDR3: CASTNNYGYTF; DNA: TGTGCCAGCACCAATAACTATGGCTACACCTTC; length: 11; J: TRBJ1-2; V: TRBV6-6; size: -; D: -
CDR3: CASSPRPSSYEQYF; DNA: TGTGCCAGCAGCCCCCGACCGAGCTCCTACGAGCAGTACTTC; length: 14; J: TRBJ2-7; V: TRBV13; size: -; D: -
CDR3: CASSATGRGRTEAFF; DNA: TGTGCCAGCAGCGCCACTGGGAGGGGGCGAACTGAAGCTTTCTTT; length: 15; J: TRBJ1-1; V: TRBV9; size: -; D: TRBD1
CDR3: CASSTRTGGEGKLFF; DNA: TGTGCCAGCAGCACGCGGACAGGGGGCGAGGGAAAACTGTTTTTT; length: 15; J: TRBJ1-4; V: TRBV7-9; size: -; D: TRBD1
CDR3: CASSLTGGRSYNEQFF; DNA: TGTGCCAGCAGTCTGACGGGGGGGCGGTCCTACAATGAGCAGTTCTTC; length: 16; J: TRBJ2-1; V: TRBV12-3/TRBV12-4; size: -; D: TRBD2